These T cell receptor beta chains were read from a single sample in a study of quantifying T cell responses using KT2 cells. TCRdb re-called the UMI-ligation and nested PCR reads through MiXCR, storing one row per CDR3 protein. In the table there are tens of thousands of distinct CDR3 sequences, around 10% of which are singletons. Material: PBMCs spiked with cells of the T cell clone KT2. These receptors came from a human donor. CDR3s include the opening cysteine and the closing phenylalanine or tryptophan. A D gene is named only where the DNA matches it firmly. Size values are once, few and many counts, or a class for expanded clones, and some rows have none.

V gene	D gene	clone size	J gene	CDR3 protein	CDR3 DNA
TRBV12-5	.	.	TRBJ2-3	CASGLVLRGGALSTDTQYF	TGTGCTAGTGGTTTGGTCCTCAGGGGTGGGGCCTTGAGCACAGATACGCAGTATTTT
TRBV3-1	.	few	TRBJ1-3	CASSQGSTPWSRNTIYF	TGTGCCAGCAGCCAAGGGTCGACCCCTTGGTCTAGAAACACCATATATTTT
TRBV5-4	.	.	TRBJ1-1	CASSPSNRNTEAFF	TGTGCCAGCAGCCCCTCTAACAGGAACACTGAAGCTTTCTTT
TRBV29-1	TRBD1	many	TRBJ1-1	CSVDTTGTTEAFF	TGCAGCGTCGATACGACAGGGACGACTGAAGCTTTCTTT
TRBV10-3	TRBD1	few	TRBJ1-5	CAISDQGQSNQPQHF	TGTGCCATCAGTGATCAGGGACAGAGCAATCAGCCCCAGCATTTT
TRBV10-3	.	.	TRBJ2-5	CAISESNVQQETQYF	TGTGCCATCAGTGAGTCCAATGTACAGCAAGAGACCCAGTACTTC
TRBV7-2	.	.	TRBJ2-3	CASSGTVAADTQYF	TGTGCCAGCAGCGGGACGGTGGCTGCAGATACGCAGTATTTT
TRBV11-2	.	.	TRBJ2-3	CASSMTPLGDTQYF	TGTGCCAGCAGCATGACACCACTGGGAGATACGCAGTATTTT
TRBV20-1	.	many	TRBJ1-2	CSARGKGSRGYTF	TGCAGTGCTAGAGGGAAGGGGTCGAGGGGCTACACCTTC
TRBV12-3/TRBV12-4	TRBD2	few	TRBJ2-1	CASTPGTSGSHNEQFF	TGTGCCAGCACTCCCGGGACTAGCGGGAGCCACAATGAGCAGTTCTTC
TRBV7-9	TRBD1	many	TRBJ1-6	CASSGGQASSYNSPLHF	TGTGCCAGCAGCGGAGGACAGGCCAGCTCCTATAATTCACCCCTCCACTTT
TRBV9	TRBD1	medium-sized	TRBJ2-7	CASSSRTGGYEQYF	TGTGCCAGCAGTAGCAGGACAGGGGGGTACGAGCAGTACTTC
TRBV7-2	.	.	TRBJ2-1	CASSPAAGAALHYNEQFF	TGTGCCAGCAGCCCCGCGGCAGGAGCGGCCCTTCACTACAATGAGCAGTTCTTC
TRBV20-1	TRBD1	few	TRBJ1-2	CSARDWTTGGYLDGYTF	TGCAGTGCTAGAGACTGGACGACAGGGGGCTATTTGGATGGCTACACCTTC
TRBV11-2	.	once	TRBJ1-5	CASSPGPYQPQHF	TGTGCCAGCAGTCCCGGCCCCTATCAGCCCCAGCATTTT
TRBV18	.	.	TRBJ1-5	CASSPDRADQPQHF	TGTGCCAGCTCACCAGACCGTGCCGATCAGCCCCAGCATTTT
TRBV12-3/TRBV12-4	.	few	TRBJ1-6	CASSKTGANSPLHF	TGTGCCAGCAGCAAGACGGGGGCTAATTCACCCCTCCACTTT
TRBV6-1	.	.	TRBJ1-6	CASSEDGQRDSPLHF	TGTGCCAGCAGTGAAGATGGGCAGAGGGATTCACCCCTCCACTTT
TRBV3-1	.	many	TRBJ1-1	CASSQGWGEDTEAFF	TGTGCCAGCAGCCAAGGCTGGGGGGAAGACACTGAAGCTTTCTTT
TRBV15	.	medium-sized	TRBJ1-1	CATSRGYTEAFF	TGTGCCACCTCTCGGGGGTACACTGAAGCTTTCTTT
TRBV3-1	.	few	TRBJ1-2	CASSQSRAFDYGYTF	TGTGCCAGCAGCCAAAGTCGGGCTTTCGACTATGGCTACACCTTC
TRBV6-5	.	once	TRBJ2-1	CATHSKGGGVNEQFF	TGTGCCACGCACAGCAAGGGGGGAGGGGTGAATGAGCAGTTCTTC
TRBV12-3/TRBV12-4	.	.	TRBJ1-1	CASSPFPGEAFF	TGTGCCAGCAGTCCCTTCCCTGGTGAAGCTTTCTTT
TRBV7-9	.	once	TRBJ2-5	CASSLGSYQETQYF	TGTGCCAGCAGCTTAGGCAGCTACCAAGAGACCCAGTACTTC
TRBV20-1	.	many	TRBJ2-1	CSARSYNEQFF	TGCAGTGCTAGGTCATACAATGAGCAGTTCTTC
TRBV29-1	TRBD2	many	TRBJ2-7	CSTSGTSYEQYF	TGCAGCACTAGCGGGACCTCCTACGAGCAGTACTTC
TRBV7-7	TRBD2	few	TRBJ2-5	CASSLVGTRLETQYF	TGTGCCAGCAGCTTAGTCGGGACTAGATTAGAGACCCAGTACTTC
TRBV11-2	TRBD2	many	TRBJ2-3	CASSLEERGRTDTQYF	TGTGCCAGCAGCTTAGAAGAGCGGGGACGCACAGATACGCAGTATTTT
TRBV20-1	.	few	TRBJ2-7	CSARDGHEQYF	TGCAGTGCTAGAGATGGGCACGAGCAGTACTTC
TRBV6-1	TRBD1	.	TRBJ2-7	CASIWDSIGEQYF	TGTGCCAGCATTTGGGACAGTATCGGCGAGCAGTACTTC
TRBV30	.	few	TRBJ2-7	CAWNPIRGGEQYF	TGTGCCTGGAACCCTATCAGGGGTGGCGAGCAGTACTTC
TRBV2	.	few	TRBJ1-5	CASSGQGSSNQPQHF	TGTGCCAGCAGTGGCCAGGGGAGTAGTAATCAGCCCCAGCATTTT
TRBV2	.	few	TRBJ1-2	CASADVQPNYGYTF	TGTGCCAGCGCGGACGTCCAGCCGAACTATGGCTACACCTTC
TRBV20-1	.	many	TRBJ2-2	CSAHRGFSPNTGELFF	TGCAGTGCCCACCGAGGGTTTAGCCCGAACACCGGGGAGCTGTTTTTT
TRBV6-4	.	many	TRBJ1-6	CASRDGSSYNSPLHF	TGTGCCAGCAGGGACGGAAGCTCCTATAATTCACCCCTCCACTTT
TRBV5-1	.	.	TRBJ1-5	CASSLAPHQPQHF	TGCGCCAGCAGCTTGGCCCCCCATCAGCCCCAGCATTTT
TRBV7-2	.	many	TRBJ2-7	CASSLSPRLNEQYF	TGTGCCAGCAGCTTATCCCCCCGTCTAAACGAGCAGTACTTC
TRBV6-4	.	medium-sized	TRBJ2-2	CASSSGNTGELFF	TGTGCCAGCAGTAGCGGGAACACCGGGGAGCTGTTTTTT
TRBV15	.	.	TRBJ2-6	CATSNTRQAISGANVLTF	TGTGCCACCAGCAACACAAGACAGGCCATCTCTGGGGCCAACGTCCTGACTTTC
TRBV7-2	TRBD1	.	TRBJ1-3	CASSSWTGGGNTIYF	TGTGCCAGCAGCTCCTGGACAGGGGGCGGAAACACCATATATTTT
TRBV12-3/TRBV12-4	TRBD1	.	TRBJ1-1	CASSLGQGNTEAFF	TGTGCCAGCAGCCTTGGACAGGGGAACACTGAAGCTTTCTTT
TRBV5-5	TRBD1	.	TRBJ1-1	CASSEDRGYTEAFF	TGTGCCAGCAGCGAGGACAGGGGTTACACTGAAGCTTTCTTT
TRBV2	.	.	TRBJ2-3	CAAVGLSTDTQYF	TGTGCCGCTGTCGGACTAAGCACAGATACGCAGTATTTT
TRBV10-2	TRBD1	few	TRBJ2-6	CASRGQADSGANVLTF	TGCGCCAGTCGGGGACAGGCCGACTCTGGGGCCAACGTCCTGACTTTC
TRBV7-9	.	many	TRBJ2-1	CASSLVRMSYNEQFF	TGTGCCAGCAGCTTAGTTAGAATGTCCTACAATGAGCAGTTCTTC
TRBV12-3/TRBV12-4	.	few	TRBJ1-1	CASIGPRRTEAFF	TGTGCCAGCATAGGTCCCCGGCGGACTGAAGCTTTCTTT
TRBV7-2	.	.	TRBJ2-5	CASSPKWTGATQYF	TGTGCCAGCAGCCCAAAGTGGACGGGGGCGACCCAGTACTTC
TRBV4-2	TRBD1	.	TRBJ1-3	CASSQDGQDGNTIYF	TGTGCCAGCAGCCAAGATGGACAGGATGGAAACACCATATATTTT
TRBV2	.	once	TRBJ2-1	CASRAGLAYNEQFF	TGTGCCAGCAGGGCCGGGCTCGCCTACAATGAGCAGTTCTTC
TRBV6-4	TRBD2	few	TRBJ2-3	CASSDSGTSGTDTQYF	TGTGCCAGCAGTGACTCCGGGACTAGCGGCACAGATACGCAGTATTTT
TRBV6-6	TRBD2	.	TRBJ2-7	CASSYAPGLAELNEQYF	TGTGCCAGCAGTTACGCCCCGGGACTAGCGGAGCTTAACGAGCAGTACTTC
TRBV19	TRBD1	many	TRBJ1-2	CASSYHGTGDGYTF	TGTGCCAGTAGCTACCATGGGACAGGGGATGGCTACACCTTC
TRBV12-3/TRBV12-4	.	.	TRBJ1-2	CASTYSGTGNYGYTF	TGTGCCAGCACCTACTCCGGGACGGGGAACTATGGCTACACCTTC
TRBV12-3/TRBV12-4	TRBD2	.	TRBJ2-3	CASSWGGMGTQYF	TGTGCCAGCAGTTGGGGGGGAATGGGTACGCAGTATTTT
TRBV3-1	.	few	TRBJ2-4	CASSQNLGIQYF	TGTGCCAGCAGCCAAAATCTTGGAATTCAGTACTTC